This T cell receptor beta chain was sequenced for a study of blood T cell repertoires in COVID-19. Study-wide context: COVID-19 samples from acute and convalescent phases originated in the United States, Italy and Spain. T cells, B-cell-depleted T cells, or PBMCs provided the cDNA or gDNA that served as material.

Methods used by the authors: Quantification of nucleated cells was approximated via reference gene primer amplification. Sequencing was performed with immunoSEQ multiplex PCR; in TCRdb, only in-frame clones are kept and a portion is missing. V, J and clone size reflect that table, while D and trimming were determined from the DNA. The sample records 300,000 or so clones, around 80% being singletons. Trimming took off 9 bases at V and 4 bases at J, with 7 bases between the two ends. Germline lookup yields CDR1 MNHEY and CDR2 SVGAGI. The CDR3 runs 12 residues. The specimen was peripheral blood. The chain employs TRBV6-5 and TRBJ2-6; D may be TRBD2 (5 bases). The sequence came from a woman aged 45 to 65 with acute or convalescent COVID-19. Here the CDR3 DNA reads TGTGCCAGTCGAGGGGGGGCCAACGTCCTGACTTTC. The encoded protein is CASRGGANVLTF.